This T cell receptor (beta chain) was sequenced in a study of blood T cell repertoires in COVID-19. Overall study: The analysed material was cDNA or gDNA that came from T cells, B-cell-depleted T cells, or PBMCs.

The CDR3 covers 13 residues. From germline, CDR1 is SNHLY and CDR2 FYNNEI. After removal of 8 bases from V and 8 bases from J, the junction contained 8 bases not matched to a gene. Patients of the Seattle cohort, enrolled during active infection, were followed longitudinally. As originally analysed: Using reference gene primer amplification, nucleated cell counts were estimated. Produced via immunoSEQ multiplex PCR; TCRdb's table is partial and in-frame only. V and J calls and clone size are those listed in that table; D and trimming were worked out from the DNA. This table has 200,000 to 250,000 clones, under 85% appearing once.

Input material: peripheral blood. This chain links TRBV2 with TRBJ1-2, with TRBD1 matching 10 bases. The clonotype was recovered from an elderly woman with COVID-19, enrolled during active disease. CDR3 nucleotides: TGTGCCAGCTGGGACAGGGGCCGGAAAGGCTACACCTTC. Amino acids: CASWDRGRKGYTF.